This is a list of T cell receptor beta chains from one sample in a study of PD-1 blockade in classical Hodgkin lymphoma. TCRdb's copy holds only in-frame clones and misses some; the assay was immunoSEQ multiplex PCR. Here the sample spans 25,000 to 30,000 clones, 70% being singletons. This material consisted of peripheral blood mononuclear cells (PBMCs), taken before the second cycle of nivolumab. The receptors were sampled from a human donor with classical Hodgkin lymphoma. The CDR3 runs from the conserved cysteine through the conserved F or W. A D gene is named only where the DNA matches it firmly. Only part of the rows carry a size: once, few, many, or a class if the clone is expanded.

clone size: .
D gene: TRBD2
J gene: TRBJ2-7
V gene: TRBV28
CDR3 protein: CASSPAGGSFYEQYF
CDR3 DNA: TGTGCCAGCAGTCCCGCGGGGGGGTCGTTCTACGAGCAGTACTTC

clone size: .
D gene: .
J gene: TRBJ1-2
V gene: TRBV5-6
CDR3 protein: CASSLAGGRTYGYTF
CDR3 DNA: TGTGCCAGCAGCTTGGCTGGGGGAAGAACCTATGGCTACACCTTC

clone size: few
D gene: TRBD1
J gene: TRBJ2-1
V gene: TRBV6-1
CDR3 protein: CASSERTGVNEQFF
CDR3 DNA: TGTGCCAGCAGTGAAAGGACAGGGGTCAATGAGCAGTTCTTC

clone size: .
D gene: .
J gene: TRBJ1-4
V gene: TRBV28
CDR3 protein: CASRPFGVANEKLFF
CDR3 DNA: TGTGCCAGCAGACCCTTTGGGGTGGCTAATGAAAAACTGTTTTTT

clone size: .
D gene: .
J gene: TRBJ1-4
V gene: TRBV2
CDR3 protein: CASRSQSTNEKLFF
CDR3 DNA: TGTGCCAGCAGATCACAGTCAACTAATGAAAAACTGTTTTTT

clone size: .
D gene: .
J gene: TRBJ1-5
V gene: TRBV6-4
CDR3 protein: CASTRRTERWGNQPQHF
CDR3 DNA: TGTGCCAGCACCAGAAGGACAGAAAGATGGGGGAATCAGCCCCAGCATTTT

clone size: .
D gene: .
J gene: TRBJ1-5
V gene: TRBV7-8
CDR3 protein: CASSLWGMRNQPQHF
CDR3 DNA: TGTGCCAGCAGCTTATGGGGGATGAGGAATCAGCCCCAGCATTTT

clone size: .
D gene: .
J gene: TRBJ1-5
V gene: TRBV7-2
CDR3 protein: CASSLRWDQPQHF
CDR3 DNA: TGTGCCAGCAGCTTGAGATGGGATCAGCCCCAGCATTTT

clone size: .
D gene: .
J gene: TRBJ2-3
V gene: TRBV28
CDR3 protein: CASSPWTVITDTQYF
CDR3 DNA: TGTGCCAGCAGTCCCTGGACAGTTATAACAGATACGCAGTATTTT

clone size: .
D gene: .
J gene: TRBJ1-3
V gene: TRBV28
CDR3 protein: CASDAWAGNTIYF
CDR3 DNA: TGTGCCAGCGACGCCTGGGCTGGAAACACCATATATTTT

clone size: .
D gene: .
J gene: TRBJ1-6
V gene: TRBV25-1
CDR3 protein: CASSEDQVGGSPLHF
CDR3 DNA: TGTGCCAGCAGTGAGGACCAGGTGGGAGGTTCACCCCTCCACTTT

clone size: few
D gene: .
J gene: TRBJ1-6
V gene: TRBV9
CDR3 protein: CASSVTDSFSPLHF
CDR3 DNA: TGTGCCAGCAGCGTAACAGATTCCTTTTCACCCCTCCACTTT

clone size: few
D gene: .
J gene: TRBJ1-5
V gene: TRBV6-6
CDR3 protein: CASSFREVRSQHF
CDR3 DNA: TGTGCCAGCAGCTTCAGAGAGGTTCGGTCCCAGCATTTT

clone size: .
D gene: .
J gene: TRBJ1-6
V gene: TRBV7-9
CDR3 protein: CASSLFSSRGRSPLHF
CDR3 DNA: TGTGCCAGCAGCCTATTCTCGTCACGTGGGCGGTCACCCCTCCACTTT

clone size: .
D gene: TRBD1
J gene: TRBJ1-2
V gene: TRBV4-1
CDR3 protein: CASSLAGGYGYTF
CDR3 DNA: TGCGCCAGCAGCCTTGCAGGGGGCTATGGCTACACCTTC

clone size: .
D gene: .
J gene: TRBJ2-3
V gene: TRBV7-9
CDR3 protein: CASSPTGTNTQYF
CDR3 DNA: TGTGCCAGCAGCCCGACAGGGACTAATACGCAGTATTTT

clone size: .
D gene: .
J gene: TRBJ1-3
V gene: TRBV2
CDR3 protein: CASSVSSGNTIYF
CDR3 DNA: TGTGCCAGCAGCGTCAGCTCTGGAAACACCATATATTTT

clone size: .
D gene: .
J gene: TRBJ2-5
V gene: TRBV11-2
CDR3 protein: CASSLPGQVVTQYF
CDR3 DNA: TGTGCCAGCAGCTTACCGGGCCAGGTGGTGACCCAGTACTTC

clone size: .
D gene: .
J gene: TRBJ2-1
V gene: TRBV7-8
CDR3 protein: CASSSLGLASSYNEQFF
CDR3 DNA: TGTGCCAGCAGCTCCCTGGGACTGGCGAGCTCCTACAATGAGCAGTTCTTC

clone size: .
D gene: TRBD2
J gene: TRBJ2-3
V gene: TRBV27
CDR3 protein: CASGTSGDTDTQYF
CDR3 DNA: TGTGCCAGCGGGACTAGCGGGGACACAGATACGCAGTATTTT

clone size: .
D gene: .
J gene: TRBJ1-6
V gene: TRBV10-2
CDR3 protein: CASNPGTLNSPLHF
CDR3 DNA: TGCGCCAGCAATCCAGGGACCCTTAATTCACCCCTCCACTTT

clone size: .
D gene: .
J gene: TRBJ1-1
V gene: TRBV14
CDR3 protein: CASSQVGVSVAFF
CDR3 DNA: TGTGCCAGCAGCCAGGTAGGAGTATCGGTGGCTTTCTTT

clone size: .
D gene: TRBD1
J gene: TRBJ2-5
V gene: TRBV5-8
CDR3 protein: CASTSGTGRIRETQYF
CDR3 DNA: TGTGCCAGCACATCGGGGACAGGGCGGATTCGGGAGACCCAGTACTTC

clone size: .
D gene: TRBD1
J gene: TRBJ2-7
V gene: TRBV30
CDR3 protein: CAWSVRGRGLYEQYF
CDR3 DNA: TGTGCCTGGAGTGTAAGGGGCAGGGGGCTCTACGAGCAGTACTTC

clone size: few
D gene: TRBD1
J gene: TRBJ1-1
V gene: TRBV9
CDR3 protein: CASSAQGVLAEAFF
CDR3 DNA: TGTGCCAGCAGCGCTCAGGGGGTACTTGCTGAAGCTTTCTTT

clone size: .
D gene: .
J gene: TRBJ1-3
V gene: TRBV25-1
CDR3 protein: CASSDRVSGNTIYF
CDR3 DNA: TGTGCCAGCAGTGACAGAGTATCTGGAAACACCATATATTTT

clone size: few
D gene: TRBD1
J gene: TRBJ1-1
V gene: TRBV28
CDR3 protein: CASSRDRGNTEAFF
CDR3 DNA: TGTGCCAGTTCCCGGGACAGGGGAAACACTGAAGCTTTCTTT

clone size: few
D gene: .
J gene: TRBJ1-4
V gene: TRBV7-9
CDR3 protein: CASSLPGANNEKLFF
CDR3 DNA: TGTGCCAGCAGCTTACCCGGGGCGAATAATGAAAAACTGTTTTTT

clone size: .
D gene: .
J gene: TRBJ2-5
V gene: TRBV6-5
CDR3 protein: CASSYWRGAGQETQYF
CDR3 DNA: TGTGCCAGCAGTTACTGGCGTGGTGCGGGTCAAGAGACCCAGTACTTC

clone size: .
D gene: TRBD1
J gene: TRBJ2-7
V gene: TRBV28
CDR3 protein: CASSLDRGSPGSYEQYF
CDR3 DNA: TGTGCCAGCAGTCTCGACAGGGGTTCCCCCGGTTCGTACGAGCAGTACTTC

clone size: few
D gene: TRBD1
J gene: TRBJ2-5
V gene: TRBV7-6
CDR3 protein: CASSLGTGGETQYF
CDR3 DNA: TGTGCCAGCAGCTTAGGGACAGGGGGGGAGACCCAGTACTTC

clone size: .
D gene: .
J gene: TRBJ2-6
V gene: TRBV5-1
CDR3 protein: CASSFLYSGANVLTF
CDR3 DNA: TGCGCCAGCAGCTTTTTGTACTCTGGGGCCAACGTCCTGACTTTC

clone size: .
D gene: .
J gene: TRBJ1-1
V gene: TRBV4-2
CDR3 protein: CASSQGGLGGAEAFF
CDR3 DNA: TGTGCCAGCAGCCAAGGGGGGCTGGGGGGTGCTGAAGCTTTCTTT

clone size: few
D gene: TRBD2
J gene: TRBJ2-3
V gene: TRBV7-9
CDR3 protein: CASSVGGAGDRTDTQYF
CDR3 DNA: TGTGCCAGCAGCGTGGGCGGAGCGGGGGATAGGACAGATACGCAGTATTTT

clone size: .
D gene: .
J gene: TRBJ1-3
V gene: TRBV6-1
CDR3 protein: CASSERGQGPGNTIYF
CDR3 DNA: TGTGCCAGCAGTGAACGAGGGCAGGGTCCCGGAAACACCATATATTTT

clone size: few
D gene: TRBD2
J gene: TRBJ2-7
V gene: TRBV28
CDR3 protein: CASSLLGGSYEQYF
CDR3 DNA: TGTGCCAGCAGTTTATTGGGGGGGTCCTACGAGCAGTACTTC

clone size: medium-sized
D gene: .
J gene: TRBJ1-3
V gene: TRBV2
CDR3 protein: CASSRPLSGNTIYF
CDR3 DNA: TGTGCCAGCAGTCGTCCTTTATCTGGAAACACCATATATTTT

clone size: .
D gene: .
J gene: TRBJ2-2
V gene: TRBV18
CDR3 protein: CASSPGADGELFF
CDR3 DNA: TGTGCCAGCTCACCAGGGGCGGACGGGGAGCTGTTTTTT

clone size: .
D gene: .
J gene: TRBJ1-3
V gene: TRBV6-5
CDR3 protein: CASSYTWAVGGNTIYF
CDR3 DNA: TGTGCCAGCAGTTACACCTGGGCAGTGGGGGGAAACACCATATATTTT

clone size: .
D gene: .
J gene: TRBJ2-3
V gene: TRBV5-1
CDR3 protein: CASSSGPSTDTQYF
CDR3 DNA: TGCGCCAGCTCCTCGGGACCCTCAACAGATACGCAGTATTTT

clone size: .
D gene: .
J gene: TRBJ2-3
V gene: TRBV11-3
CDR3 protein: CASSLLLTSTDTQYF
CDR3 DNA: TGTGCCAGCAGCTTATTGTTAACTAGCACAGATACGCAGTATTTT

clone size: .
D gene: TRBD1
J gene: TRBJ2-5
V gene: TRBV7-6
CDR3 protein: CASGSPTGGQETQYF
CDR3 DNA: TGTGCCAGCGGAAGCCCAACAGGGGGCCAAGAGACCCAGTACTTC

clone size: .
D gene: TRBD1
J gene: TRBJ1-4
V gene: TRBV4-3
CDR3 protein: CASSQDQAGGFEKLFF
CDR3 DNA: TGCGCCAGCAGCCAAGATCAGGCAGGGGGCTTCGAAAAACTGTTTTTT

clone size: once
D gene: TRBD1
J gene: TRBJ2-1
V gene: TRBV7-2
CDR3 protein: CASSLDGTGSLYNEQFF
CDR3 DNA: TGTGCCAGCAGCTTAGACGGGACAGGGAGCCTCTACAATGAGCAGTTCTTC

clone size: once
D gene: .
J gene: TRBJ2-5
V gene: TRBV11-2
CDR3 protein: CASSYLNLIETQYF
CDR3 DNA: TGTGCCAGCAGCTACCTTAACTTGATTGAGACCCAGTACTTC

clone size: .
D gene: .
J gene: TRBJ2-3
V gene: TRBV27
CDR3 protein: CASSPLMGALSDTQYF
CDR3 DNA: TGTGCCAGCAGTCCCCTAATGGGGGCGCTTTCAGATACGCAGTATTTT